There are many counts of the clone carrying this T cell receptor beta chain. The antigen is undetermined. The V and J ends lost 4 bases and 1 base respectively, with 11 bases between them. There are 14 residues in the CDR3. Germline V gives CDR1 MDHEN, CDR2 SYDVKM. Using RNA transcripts, the TCR beta CDR3 regions were amplified. RT-PCR was first run with HTBI primers, then multiplex PCR in a second round. TCRdb re-called the multiplex PCR reads through MiXCR, storing one row per CDR3 protein. The sample has 350,000 to 400,000 distinct CDR3 sequences, 15% seen once. Ineligible for inclusion were patients with other autoimmune diseases, uncontrolled infections, pregnancy or lactation. The data are from a study of Graves' ophthalmopathy and Graves' hyperthyroidism. Notes on the study in general: Thyroid clonotypes that were expanded above 0.001 frequency mostly also appeared in blood.

The specimen sequenced was peripheral blood. V usage is TRBV28 and J usage is TRBJ2-7; D is unclear. This receptor was taken from a woman aged 18-35 years with stable Graves' hyperthyroidism. CDR3 nucleotides: TGTGCCAGCAGTTCAAGGATCCCGTCCTACGAGCAGTACTTC. The encoded protein is CASSSRIPSYEQYF.